This T cell receptor (beta chain) is from a study of cytotoxic CD8 clonotypes in ibrutinib-treated CLL. Study summary: There were, on average, 255,043 productive templates and around 90,000 productive rearrangements per sample.

To note about this clone: Its target is unknown.

General study findings and limits: With treatment, public clonotypes, which were uncommon, either contracted or remained stable. Sustained-remission patients were sampled at one set of times and progressing patients at different ones. Baseline levels were approached again at progression, after clonality had risen at ibrutinib response.

CDR1 is SEHNR and CDR2 is FQNEAQ in the germline V gene (reference sequence). Trimming removed 5 bases from V and 7 bases from J; junction bases left unmatched: 13. CDR3 length: 15 residues. Sequencing used immunoSEQ multiplex PCR; TCRdb keeps in-frame clones, though not all of them. The table includes approximately 42,000 clones, nearly 70% detected once. J is TRBJ2-7 and V is TRBV7-9; 8 bases are a match to TRBD1. The sample consisted of PBMCs, taken after 12 months of ibrutinib treatment. This TCR was recovered from a human donor with chronic lymphocytic leukemia. The CDR3 DNA reads as TGTGCCAGCAGCGGTATGACAGGGGCTCGCAGGGAGCAGTACTTC. Its translation is CASSGMTGARREQYF. Based on the CDR3 plus reference TRBV7-9 and TRBJ2-7, the full variable domain is DTGVSQNPRHKITKRGQNVTFRCDPISEHNRLYWYRQTLGQGPEFLTYFQNEAQLEKSRLLSDRFSAERPKGSFSTLEIQRTEQGDSAMYLCASSGMTGARREQYFGPGTRLTVT.